This T cell receptor (beta chain) emerged from a study of blood T cell repertoires in COVID-19. Across the whole study: The study drew acute and convalescent COVID-19 samples from the United States, Italy and Spain. PBMCs, B-cell-depleted T cells, or T cells provided the cDNA or gDNA that made up the material.

No more than 2 weeks before study entry, exposed participants had met a case of COVID-19. CDR3 length equals 16 residues. After removal of 3 bases from V and 6 bases from J, the junction contained 11 bases not matched to a gene. Germline values: CDR1 SEHNR, CDR2 FQNEAQ (reference sequence). As handled by the study authors: Reference gene primer amplification yielded estimated nucleated cell counts. Sequencing used immunoSEQ multiplex PCR; TCRdb keeps in-frame clones, though not all of them. That table furnishes V, J and clone size, whereas the DNA furnished D and trimming. The sample consists of approximately 190,000 clones, around 84% of them appearing once.

Material for sequencing was PBMCs or T cells enriched from blood (not recorded which). The rearrangement joins TRBV7-9 to TRBJ2-3, with 8 bases that match TRBD1. The clonotype originates from a woman aged 30 to 39 who had been exposed to COVID-19. The DNA for the CDR3 is TGTGCCAGCAGCTTCCTTCCGGGACAGGCCCCGGATACGCAGTATTTT. This translates into CASSFLPGQAPDTQYF.